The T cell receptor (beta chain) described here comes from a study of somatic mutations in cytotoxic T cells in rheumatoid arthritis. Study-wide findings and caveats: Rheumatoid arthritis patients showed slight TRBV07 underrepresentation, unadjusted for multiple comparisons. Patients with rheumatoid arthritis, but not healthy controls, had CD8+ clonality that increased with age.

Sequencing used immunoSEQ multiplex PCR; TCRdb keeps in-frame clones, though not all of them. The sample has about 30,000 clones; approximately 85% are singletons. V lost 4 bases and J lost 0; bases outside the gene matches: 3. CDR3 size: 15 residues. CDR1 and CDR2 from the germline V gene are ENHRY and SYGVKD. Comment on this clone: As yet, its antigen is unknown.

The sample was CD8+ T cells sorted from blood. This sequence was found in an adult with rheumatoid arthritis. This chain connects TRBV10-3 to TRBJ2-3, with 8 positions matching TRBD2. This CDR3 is CAISGSGGSTDTQYF. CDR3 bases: TGTGCCATCAGTGGGTCGGGGGGGAGCACAGATACGCAGTATTTT.